The 15 T cell receptor beta chains presented below share a single source sample, sequenced in a study of breast tumors, draining lymph nodes, adjacent tissues. Axillary draining lymph nodes of breast cancer patients supplied the node samples. Each CDR3 protein is one row after TCRdb ran MiXCR on the multiplex PCR reads. The data contain approximately 230,000 distinct CDR3 sequences, less than 40% of them seen just once; the ten biggest clones take up approximately 4%. The sequencing input was axillary lymph node tissue. These TCRs come from a female donor with breast cancer. Some clones in this sample may be carry-over from other donors' samples.

This clonotype was seen ten or more times. This chain links TRBV6-6 with TRBJ2-7; D is unclear. V lost 7 bases, J lost 0 bases, and 7 bases lay in between. The CDR3 has 12 amino acids. CDR1 and CDR2 (germline): MNHNY, SVGAGI (reference sequence). The CDR3 DNA follows: TGTGCCAGCAAGGGCACCTCCTACGAGCAGTACTTC. Translation: CASKGTSYEQYF.

In this sample, this clonotype turned up many times. The rearrangement uses TRBV10-3 and TRBJ1-6; D is uncertain. CDR3 length: 14 amino acids. Germline V lookup: CDR1 ENHRY, CDR2 SYGVKD. Deletions cut 3 bases from V and 7 bases from J, with 10 bases between. The CDR3 DNA reads TGTGCCATCAGTGAACGGGAGTCCAATTCACCCCTCCACTTT. Protein: CAISERESNSPLHF.

This clonotype was found many times. A read error may be the cause here, since a much bigger clone is one base away. This chain joins TRBV6-1 and TRBJ2-7; D is undetermined. CDR1 and CDR2 from the germline V gene are MNHNS and SASEGT. CDR3 length: 12 amino acids. Trimming removed 7 bases at V and 2 bases at J, with 9 bases between. The chain's CDR3 is CASTQLTYEQYF. The DNA of the CDR3 is TGTGCCAGCACCCAACTTACCTACGAGCAGTACTTC.

In this sample, this clonotype turned up many times. This CDR3 reads CASSTSGSSHNEQFF. The CDR3 DNA follows: TGTGCCAGCAGCACCAGCGGGAGTTCCCACAATGAGCAGTTCTTC. The gene calls are TRBV4-2 and TRBJ2-1, with TRBD2 matching over 8 bases. V trimming: 5 bases; J trimming: 5 bases; junction bases outside the gene matches: 8. The germline CDR1 and CDR2 sequences are LGHNA and YNFKEQ. There are 15 residues in the CDR3.

This clonotype turned up a few times. Just one base apart from a much larger clone, this may be a read error. The rearrangement joins TRBV20-1 to TRBJ2-7; possible D gene TRBD2, 5 bases. The CDR3 spans 11 residues. CDR1 and CDR2 from the germline V gene are DFQATT and SNEGSKA (reference sequence). The CDR3 spells CSAYRFGEQSF. In DNA form, the CDR3 reads TGCAGTGCTTACAGATTTGGGGAGCAGTCCTTC.

This clonotype has a count of ten or more. The V gene is TRBV10-2, the J gene TRBJ1-5; D unresolved. V lost 0 bases and J lost 4, with 25 bases in between. Germline V gives CDR1 WSHSY, CDR2 SAAADI. The CDR3 totals 20 residues. As DNA, the CDR3 is TGCGCCAGCAGTGAGTCTTCTGGTTTTTGGGGAACAGTCCTAAATCAGCCCCAGCATTTT. This gives the protein CASSESSGFWGTVLNQPQHF.

This clonotype was seen a handful of times. The chain joins TRBV28 to TRBJ1-3; no reliable D call. Between the trimmed V and J ends, which lost 3 bases and 0 bases, there was a span of 6 bases. This CDR3 is 14 amino acids long. CDR1 is MDHEN, CDR2 SYDVKM, per germline. CDR3 region: CASSFLNSGNTIYF. The CDR3 coding sequence is TGTGCCAGCAGTTTTCTGAACTCTGGAAACACCATATATTTT.

This clonotype has ten or more counts. The genes are TRBV13 and TRBJ1-3, with no clear D. This CDR3 contains 14 residues. Germline V gene lookup returns CDR1 PRHDT and CDR2 FYEKMQ (reference sequence). The ends were cut back, 5 bases at V and 6 bases at J, with 14 bases in the middle. The chain's CDR3 is CASSPRGSENTIYF. CDR3 nucleotides: TGTGCCAGCAGCCCTCGAGGCAGCGAAAACACCATATATTTT.

Details on this clonotype: A clone one base away is much larger, so this may be a read error. The genes are TRBV20-1 and TRBJ2-2; D may be TRBD1 or TRBD2 (5 bases each). CDR1 is DFQATT, CDR2 SNEGSKA, per germline (reference sequence). The CDR3 is made up of 13 amino acids. The CDR3 protein is CSARDRPTGALFF. The CDR3 nucleotides read TGCAGTGCTAGAGACCGCCCCACCGGGGCGCTGTTTTTT.

This clonotype has a count of ten or more. The chain couples TRBV19 to TRBJ2-6; D unclear. With 4 bases removed from V and 2 bases from J, the gap between germline ends came to 0 bases. The germline CDR1 and CDR2 sequences are LNHDA and SQIVND (reference sequence). The CDR3 covers 12 residues. Here the CDR3 DNA reads TGTGCCAGTAGTACTGGGGCCAACGTCCTGACTTTC. Residues: CASSTGANVLTF.

In this sample, this clonotype turned up many times. CDR3 region: CASSPTRGPTSPYNEQFF. The CDR3 nucleotides are TGTGCCAGCAGCCCAACGAGGGGGCCCACTAGCCCCTACAATGAGCAGTTCTTC. The rearrangement joins TRBV7-3 to TRBJ2-1, with a tentative D call TRBD1 (7 bases). Trimming took 5 bases from V and 2 from J, leaving 22 bases between them. This CDR3 has 18 amino acids. Germline V gene lookup returns CDR1 SGHTA and CDR2 FQGTGA.

The rearrangement joins TRBV4-2 to TRBJ2-7, with D unclear. Germline values: CDR1 LGHNA, CDR2 YNFKEQ. Deletions cut 0 bases from V and 3 bases from J, with 6 bases between. CDR3 size: 13 residues. CDR3 coding DNA: TGTGCCAGCAGCCAAGAGCTGCACTACGAGCAGTACTTC. Translated: CASSQELHYEQYF.

This clonotype was counted many times. CDR3 coding DNA: TGCGCCAGCAGCTTTACTAGCGGGAGCTCCTACGAGCAGTACTTC. It encodes CASSFTSGSSYEQYF. This chain connects TRBV5-1 to TRBJ2-7, with 11 bases lining up with TRBD2. With V trimmed by 2 bases and J by 0 bases, 1 base remained unmatched. The CDR3 sequence is 15 residues long. Germline-derived CDR1 and CDR2 are SGHRS and YFSETQ. Supplemented by reference TRBV5-1 and TRBJ2-7, the full variable domain reads KAGVTQTPRYLIKTRGQQVTLSCSPISGHRSVSWYQQTPGQGLQFLFEYFSETQRNKGNFPGRFSGRQFSNSRSEMNVSTLELGDSALYLCASSFTSGSSYEQYFGPGTRLTVT.

This clonotype occurred many times. The rearrangement uses TRBV7-2 and TRBJ2-7; tentatively, D is TRBD2 (6 bases). V was pared by 6 bases and J by 2 bases, with 17 bases between. Germline V gene sequence: CDR1 SGHTA, CDR2 FQGNSA. The CDR3 runs 15 residues. This CDR3 is CASSRAGTDPYEQYF. CDR3 nucleotides: TGTGCCAGCAGTCGAGCCGGGACTGACCCCTACGAGCAGTACTTC.

A word on this clonotype: The junction departs from germline at one end; a sequencing error may be responsible. The genes are TRBV7-9 and TRBJ1-4; 10 bases are a match to TRBD1. There are 17 residues in the CDR3. CDR1 and CDR2 (germline): SEHNR, FQNEAQ (reference sequence). The CDR3 region has the DNA TGTGCCAGCAGCCTAGCGGGACAGGGGAGGACTAATGAAAAACTGTTTTTT. This codes for CASSLAGQGRTNEKLFF. Complete variable domain (other parts from reference TRBV7-9 and TRBJ1-4): DTGVSQNPRHKITKRGQNVTFRCDPISEHNRLYWYRQTLGQGPEFLTYFQNEAQLEKSRLLSDRFSAERPKGSFSTLEIQRTEQGDSAMYLCASSLAGQGRTNEKLFFGSGTQLSVL.